This T cell receptor (beta chain) was sequenced in a study of blood T cell repertoires in COVID-19. The CDR3 covers 19 residues. V was cut by 5 bases and J by 0 bases, with 20 bases left in between. The germline V gene encodes CDR1 SGHVS and CDR2 FQNEAQ. The study recruited exposed participants who had met a COVID-19 case within 2 weeks before entry. This clone was detected only once. TCRdb's table, derived via immunoSEQ multiplex PCR, lists solely in-frame clones and lacks some. The profile shows 430,000 or so clones, over 75% of them singletons. V usage is TRBV7-8 and J usage is TRBJ2-6; D possibly corresponds to TRBD2 (6 bases). The source is a woman in her late teens or twenties who had been exposed to COVID-19. Sequencing was carried out using PBMCs or T cells enriched from blood (not recorded which). CDR3 bases: TGTGCCAGCAGCCGGGACTTGGTAGCGAGTGTCTCTGGGGCCAACGTCCTGACTTTC. Its translation is CASSRDLVASVSGANVLTF.